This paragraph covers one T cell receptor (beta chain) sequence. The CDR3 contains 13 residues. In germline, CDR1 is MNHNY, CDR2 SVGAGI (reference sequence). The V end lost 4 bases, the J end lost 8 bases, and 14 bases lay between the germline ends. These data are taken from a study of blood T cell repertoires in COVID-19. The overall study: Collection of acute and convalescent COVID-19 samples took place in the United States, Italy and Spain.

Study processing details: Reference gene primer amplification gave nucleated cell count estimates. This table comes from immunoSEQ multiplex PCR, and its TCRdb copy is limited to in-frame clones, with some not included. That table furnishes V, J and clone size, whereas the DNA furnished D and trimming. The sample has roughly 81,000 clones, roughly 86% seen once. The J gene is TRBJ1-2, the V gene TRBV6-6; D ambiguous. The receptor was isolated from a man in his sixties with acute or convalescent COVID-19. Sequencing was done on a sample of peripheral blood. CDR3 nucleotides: TGTGCCAGCAGTTCCGACCCGGCGCGGGGCTACACCTTC. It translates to CASSSDPARGYTF.